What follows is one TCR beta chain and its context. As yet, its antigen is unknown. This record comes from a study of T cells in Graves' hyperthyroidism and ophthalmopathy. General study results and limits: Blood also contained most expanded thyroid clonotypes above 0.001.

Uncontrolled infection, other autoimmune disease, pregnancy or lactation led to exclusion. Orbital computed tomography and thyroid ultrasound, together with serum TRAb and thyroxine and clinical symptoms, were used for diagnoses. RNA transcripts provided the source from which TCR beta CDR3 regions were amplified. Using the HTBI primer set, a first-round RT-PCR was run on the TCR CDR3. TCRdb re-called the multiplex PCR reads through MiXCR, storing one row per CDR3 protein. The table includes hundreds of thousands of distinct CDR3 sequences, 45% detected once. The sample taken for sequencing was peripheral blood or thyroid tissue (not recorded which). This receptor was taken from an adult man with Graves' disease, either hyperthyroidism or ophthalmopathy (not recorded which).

CDR3 bases: TGTGCCAGCAGCTTAGTGGGAACCGTATGGAATCAGCCCCAGCATTTT. Protein: CASSLVGTVWNQPQHF. This chain joins TRBV7-9 and TRBJ1-5, with D unclear. The CDR3 runs to 16 residues. V lost 1 base and J 4 bases, leaving 14 bases between the germline ends. Per the germline V gene, CDR1 is SEHNR and CDR2 is FQNEAQ (reference sequence).